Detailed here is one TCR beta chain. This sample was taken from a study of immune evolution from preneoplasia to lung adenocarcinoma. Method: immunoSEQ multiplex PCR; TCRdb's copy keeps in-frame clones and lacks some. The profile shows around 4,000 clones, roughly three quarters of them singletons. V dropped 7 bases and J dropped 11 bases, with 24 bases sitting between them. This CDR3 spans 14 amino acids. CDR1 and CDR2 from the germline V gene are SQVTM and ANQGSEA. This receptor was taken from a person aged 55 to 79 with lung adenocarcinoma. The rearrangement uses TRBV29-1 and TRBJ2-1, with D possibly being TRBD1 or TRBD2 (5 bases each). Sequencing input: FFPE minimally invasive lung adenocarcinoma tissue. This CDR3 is CSAEGAWDRTKQFF. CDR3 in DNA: TGCAGCGCAGAAGGGGCTTGGGACCGCACGAAGCAGTTCTTC.